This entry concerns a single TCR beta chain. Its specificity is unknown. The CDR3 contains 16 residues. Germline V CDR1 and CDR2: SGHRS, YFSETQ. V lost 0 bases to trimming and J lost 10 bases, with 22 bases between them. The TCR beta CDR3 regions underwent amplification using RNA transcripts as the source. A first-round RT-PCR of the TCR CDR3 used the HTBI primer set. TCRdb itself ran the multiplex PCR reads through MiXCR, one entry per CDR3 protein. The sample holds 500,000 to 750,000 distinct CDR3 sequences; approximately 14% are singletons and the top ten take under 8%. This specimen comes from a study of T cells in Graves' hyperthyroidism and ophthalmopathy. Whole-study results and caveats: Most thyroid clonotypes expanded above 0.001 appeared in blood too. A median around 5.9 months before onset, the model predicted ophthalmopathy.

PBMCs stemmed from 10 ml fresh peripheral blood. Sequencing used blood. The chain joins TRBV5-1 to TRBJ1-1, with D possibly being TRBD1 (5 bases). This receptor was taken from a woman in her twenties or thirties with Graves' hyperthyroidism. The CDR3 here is CASSLGGRVGTPGAFF. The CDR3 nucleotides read TGCGCCAGCAGCTTGGGAGGCAGGGTGGGAACCCCTGGAGCTTTCTTT.